These 2 T cell receptor beta chains originate from one sample sequenced in a study of blood T cell repertoires in COVID-19. TCRdb's table, derived via immunoSEQ multiplex PCR, lists solely in-frame clones and lacks some. The sample shows hundreds of thousands of clones, 89% of them seen only once. Sequencing was carried out using PBMCs or T cells enriched from blood (not recorded which). All receptors come from a woman aged 40 to 55 who had recovered from COVID-19.

J is TRBJ1-2 and V is TRBV6-5; a possible D gene is TRBD1 (5 bases). CDR3 length equals 12 residues. Looked up from germline, CDR1 is MNHEY and CDR2 is SVGAGI. Trimming cost V 6 bases and J 2 bases, with 7 bases left between them. The CDR3: CASRGQNYGYTF. The CDR3, as DNA: TGTGCCAGCAGGGGGCAGAACTATGGCTACACCTTC.

The chain couples TRBV28 to TRBJ2-7; TRBD1 matches at 7 bases. The CDR3 runs 13 residues. CDR1 is MDHEN, CDR2 SYDVKM, per germline. The V and J ends lost 6 bases and 2 bases, in that order; junction bases with no gene match: 4. CDR3 nucleotides: TGTGCCAGCAGGACAGGGATCGCCTACGAGCAGTACTTC. It translates to CASRTGIAYEQYF.